This record looks at one TCR beta chain sequence and its context. This entry belongs to a study of T-cell memory formation after mild COVID-19. V shed 4 bases and J shed 2 bases, with 16 bases lying between them. The V gene's germline CDR1 is SGHVS and CDR2 FNYEAQ. The CDR3 is 16 residues long. TCRdb processed the 5' RACE reads anew with MiXCR; each CDR3 protein has one entry. Of 150,000 to 200,000 distinct CDR3 sequences in the sample, over 20% were seen once. The rearrangement uses TRBV7-6 and TRBJ2-3; the D gene is possibly TRBD1 (5 bases). The receptor's source is an adult woman who had mild COVID-19 (a few samples of this study predate the infection). Cell type and time point are not known. The specimen sequenced was PBMCs or a T cell subset sorted from them (not recorded which). Here the CDR3 reads CASSWTETANTDTQYF. In DNA form, the CDR3 reads TGTGCCAGCAGCTGGACGGAGACAGCCAACACAGATACGCAGTATTTT.